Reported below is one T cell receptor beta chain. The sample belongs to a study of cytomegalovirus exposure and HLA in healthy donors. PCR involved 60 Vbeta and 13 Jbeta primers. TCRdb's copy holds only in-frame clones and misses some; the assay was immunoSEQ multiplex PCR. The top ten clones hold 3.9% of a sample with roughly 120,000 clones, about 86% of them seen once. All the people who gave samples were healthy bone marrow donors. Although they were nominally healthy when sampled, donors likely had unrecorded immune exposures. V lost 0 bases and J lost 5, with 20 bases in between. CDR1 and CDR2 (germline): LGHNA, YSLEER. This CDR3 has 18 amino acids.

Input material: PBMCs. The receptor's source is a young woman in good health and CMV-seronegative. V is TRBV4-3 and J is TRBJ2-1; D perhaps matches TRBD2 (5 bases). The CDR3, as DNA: TGCGCCAGCAGCCAAGATCCCTCCGGGGTGGGAGCGAACAATGAGCAGTTCTTC. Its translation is CASSQDPSGVGANNEQFF.